Reported below is one TCR beta chain. This CDR3 has 15 amino acids. The V gene end was trimmed by 5 bases and the J gene end by 5 bases; junction bases not matched to a gene: 9. Germline assignment: CDR1 LNHNV and CDR2 YYDKDF (reference sequence). This sample was included in a study of T cell responses to AZD1222 COVID-19 vaccine. As for the study in general: Investigators merged groups given second doses at roughly 4 or roughly 12 weeks.

This table comes from immunoSEQ multiplex PCR, and its TCRdb copy is limited to in-frame clones, with some not included. The data show roughly 110,000 clones, around nine tenths seen once. This clonotype was sampled from an adult in good health. This rearrangement joins TRBV15 to TRBJ1-2; 9 bases fit TRBD1. The specimen was peripheral blood, collected on day 0 of AZD1222 vaccination. Here the CDR3 reads CATSQGPGQGYGYTF. The CDR3 DNA sequence: TGTGCCACCAGCCAGGGTCCGGGACAGGGATATGGCTACACCTTC.